These 16 T cell receptor beta chains share one sample of origin, sequenced in a study of early T cells in non-severe SARS-CoV-2 infection. TCRdb passed the 5' RACE reads through MiXCR, listing each CDR3 protein once. The data contain around 88,000 distinct CDR3 sequences, under 15% of them singletons. The source material was whole blood. The receptors derive from an adult who was a healthcare worker with PCR-confirmed SARS-CoV-2 infection or an uninfected control (not recorded which).

The J gene is TRBJ2-3, the V gene TRBV20-1, with TRBD2 identical over 9 bases. Germline V gene lookup returns CDR1 DFQATT and CDR2 SNEGSKA (reference sequence). V shed 7 bases and J 4 bases; nucleotides not matched to a gene: 6. There are 13 residues in the CDR3. CDR3 bases: TGCAGTGGACTAGGCGGGAGGGCAGATACGCAGTATTTT. It specifies CSGLGGRADTQYF.

In its sample, this clonotype was seen many times. V and J are TRBV5-6 and TRBJ2-4, with TRBD2 matching over 7 bases. Germline values: CDR1 SGHDT, CDR2 YYEEEE. Trimming cost V 6 bases and J 0 bases; bases outside gene matches: 18. The CDR3 runs 19 residues. The CDR3 DNA follows: TGTGCCAGCACCCTATTCCCAGCGGGGCGACCCCTAGCCAAAAACATTCAGTACTTC. Its protein product is CASTLFPAGRPLAKNIQYF.

This clonotype was counted a few times. The chain combines TRBV2 with TRBJ2-3, with 10 bases that match TRBD1. The CDR3 is made up of 14 amino acids. Looked up from germline, CDR1 is SNHLY and CDR2 is FYNNEI. The ends lost 5 bases at V and 3 bases at J; junction bases unmatched: 2. The DNA of the CDR3 is TGTGCCAGCAGTCGGGACAGGGGTACAGATACGCAGTATTTT. It codes for CASSRDRGTDTQYF. The variable domain in full, completed from reference TRBV2 and TRBJ2-3, reads EPEVTQTPSHQVTQMGQEVILRCVPISNHLYFYWYRQILGQKVEFLVSFYNNEISEKSEIFDDQFSVERPDGSNFTLKIRSTKLEDSAMYFCASSRDRGTDTQYFGPGTRLTVL.

This chain connects TRBV6-2 or TRBV6-3 to TRBJ1-5; TRBD1 matches 10 bases. This CDR3 has 14 residues. Germline V gene lookup returns CDR1 MNHEY and CDR2 SVGEGT. V lost 8 bases to trimming and J lost 6 bases; unmatched junction nucleotides: 7. The CDR3, as DNA: TGTGCCAGCGTCCGGGACAGGGGTTTTCAGCCCCAGCATTTT. Amino acids: CASVRDRGFQPQHF.

The CDR3 nucleotides read TGCGCCAGCAGCCACATGGGACTAGCCACAGATACGCAGTATTTT. This translates into CASSHMGLATDTQYF. The chain is built from TRBV4-1 and TRBJ2-3; TRBD2 aligns across 9 bases. There are 15 residues in the CDR3. Germline V gene lookup returns CDR1 MGHRA and CDR2 YSYEKL. Trimming removed 3 bases from V and 2 bases from J; junction bases left unmatched: 3.

The chain has TRBV7-6 and TRBJ1-1; no firm D call. From germline, CDR1 is SGHVS and CDR2 FNYEAQ. This CDR3 contains 15 residues. Trimming left V 8 bases short and J 1 base short, with 17 bases between. DNA of the CDR3: TGTGCCAGCGGTTCGAGAGGCAGCCCGAACACTGAAGCTTTCTTT. Translation: CASGSRGSPNTEAFF.

There are a few counts of this clonotype. The CDR3 is CASTGTGSYEQYF. CDR3 in DNA: TGTGCCAGCACGGGGACAGGGTCCTACGAGCAGTACTTC. J is TRBJ2-7 and V is TRBV11-2; 9 bases agree with TRBD1. V was pared by 7 bases and J by 1 base, with 2 bases of the junction left unmatched. The CDR3 is 13 residues long. From germline, CDR1 is SGHAT and CDR2 FQNNGV.

This clonotype turned up a few times. The rearrangement links TRBV29-1 to TRBJ2-7; D assignment may be TRBD1 or TRBD2 (6 bases each). The CDR3 has 12 residues. From germline, CDR1 is SQVTM and CDR2 ANQGSEA. The DNA for the CDR3 is TGCAGTTCCGGGGGCGCGGGCTACGAGCAGTACTTC. Amino acids: CSSGGAGYEQYF.

The chain joins TRBV12-5 to TRBJ2-7; a possible D gene is TRBD1 (5 bases). The germline V gene encodes CDR1 LGHNT and CDR2 FRNRAP. The CDR3 loop spans 12 amino acids. V dropped 5 bases and J dropped 7 bases, with 12 bases sitting between them. CDR3 nucleotide sequence: TGTGCTAGTGGTCCCAGCAGGGAAGAGCAGTACTTC. Translated, it gives CASGPSREEQYF.

This clonotype showed up just a few times. The V gene is TRBV7-7, the J gene TRBJ2-3, with D unclear. The germline CDR1 and CDR2 sequences are SSHAT and FNYEAQ (reference sequence). The CDR3 has 14 amino acids. V dropped 1 base and J dropped 4 bases, with 9 bases sitting between them. In DNA, the CDR3 is TGTGCCAGCAGCTTAGGTCTAGATGCAGATACGCAGTATTTT. This encodes CASSLGLDADTQYF.

This clonotype was detected ten times or more. The chain combines TRBV28 with TRBJ2-7; tentative D call: TRBD2 (5 bases). Looked up from germline, CDR1 is MDHEN and CDR2 is SYDVKM. CDR3 length equals 13 residues. Trimming took off 5 bases at V and 5 bases at J, with 13 bases between the two ends. The CDR3 region has the DNA TGTGCCAGCAGTGCCGCTCCTAGCCACGAGCAGTACTTC. Translated: CASSAAPSHEQYF.

The gene calls are TRBV6-1 and TRBJ2-2; tentative D call: TRBD2 (5 bases). The length of the CDR3 is 15 residues. V was trimmed by 2 bases and J by 0 bases, leaving 7 bases between them. Per germline, CDR1 MNHNS and CDR2 SASEGT. This chain's CDR3 is CASSERAANTGELFF. The DNA for the CDR3 is TGTGCCAGCAGTGAAAGAGCGGCGAACACCGGGGAGCTGTTTTTT.

This clonotype appeared many times. J is TRBJ2-1 and V is TRBV5-4, with TRBD2 identical over 10 bases. V was pared by 0 bases and J by 7 bases, with 7 bases of the junction left unmatched. The CDR3 covers 16 residues. The V gene's germline CDR1 is SGHNT and CDR2 YYREEE (reference sequence). CDR3 sequence (DNA): TGTGCCAGCAGCTTGGGGGGGATAGCGGGAGGTAATGAGCAGTTCTTC. Its protein is CASSLGGIAGGNEQFF.

This clonotype appeared a few times. V is TRBV28 and J is TRBJ2-1; 9 bases align to TRBD2. The junction had 6 bases not matched to a gene; V was cut back by 0 bases and J by 9 bases. The CDR3 contains 15 residues. Germline loops: CDR1 MDHEN, CDR2 SYDVKM. For the CDR3, the DNA is TGTGCCAGCAGTTTATGGTCTAGCGGGGAGACTGAGCAGTTCTTC. As protein: CASSLWSSGETEQFF.

This clonotype appeared a few times. The CDR3 DNA sequence: TGTGCCAGCAGCACAGACAGCCGCTATGGCTACACCTTC. Translation: CASSTDSRYGYTF. The V gene is TRBV7-9, the J gene TRBJ1-2; TRBD1 might be the D (5 bases). The CDR3 extends over 13 amino acids. Germline assignment: CDR1 SEHNR and CDR2 FQNEAQ (reference sequence). Trimming cost V 5 bases and J 4 bases, with 11 bases left between them.

The chain employs TRBV28 and TRBJ2-5; 8 nucleotides match TRBD2. Losses at the gene ends were 5 bases for V and 4 bases for J; bases not matched to a gene: 6. CDR1 and CDR2 from the germline V gene are MDHEN and SYDVKM. This CDR3 contains 14 residues. CDR3 bases: TGTGCCAGCAGTGTTAGCGGGATCGGAGAGACCCAGTACTTC. Its protein product is CASSVSGIGETQYF.